This section outlines one T cell receptor (beta chain) sequence together with its context. These data are taken from a study of blood T cells in healthy people across ages. As for the study in general: When template switching was applied, about one barcoded beta molecule was captured per two T cells.

Germline V gene sequence: CDR1 SGHTA, CDR2 FQGNSA. Trimming left V 5 bases short and J 8 bases short, with 19 bases between. The CDR3 extends over 15 amino acids. Using a J-beta primer mix together with a sample-barcoded 5' primer, a second PCR was run for roughly 6 to 12 cycles. In TCRdb, the 5' RACE reads were re-called with MiXCR into one record per CDR3 protein. The table records hundreds of thousands of distinct CDR3 sequences, approximately 53% of them present only once. Sequenced material: blood. The chain has TRBV7-2 and TRBJ2-1, with D perhaps matching TRBD2 (6 bases). The clonotype comes from a man aged 35 to 55 in good health. The CDR3 bases are TGTGCCAGCAGCAAAAGCCCGGAGGGCAGGTATGAGCAGTTCTTC. Protein: CASSKSPEGRYEQFF.